This T cell receptor (beta chain) appears in the sequencing data of a study of cytomegalovirus exposure and HLA in healthy donors. Study observations and caveats: A link between a missense DCLRE1C variant and TCR beta V- and J-gene trimming emerged from a later analysis. Apparent HLA restriction characterized most CMV-associated TCR beta chains in a later analysis.

On this clone: The antigen is undetermined.

Amplification used 60 Vbeta primers and 13 Jbeta primers. The repertoire was sequenced with immunoSEQ multiplex PCR; TCRdb's copy has only in-frame clones and lacks some. The sample contains about 120,000 clones, around 77% of which appear only once. CDR1 and CDR2 from the germline V gene are SGHRS and YFSETQ. CDR3 length: 14 amino acids. Trimming at V came to 0 bases and at J to 7 bases, leaving 1 base not matched to a gene. The origin of this receptor is a woman in her twenties or thirties in good health and CMV-seropositive. The chain is built from TRBV5-1 and TRBJ2-1, with 10 bases identical to TRBD1. Sample: PBMCs. The DNA for the CDR3 is TGCGCCAGCAGCTTGGGACAGGGGGCTAATGAGCAGTTCTTC. It translates to CASSLGQGANEQFF.